One and the same sample provided the 27 T cell receptor beta chains below, sequenced in a study of blood T cells in healthy people across ages. It was with a sample-barcoded 5' primer and a J-beta primer mix that a second PCR of roughly 6 to 12 cycles was run. Using its own MiXCR run on the 5' RACE reads, TCRdb lists one record per CDR3 protein. The data hold around 1,700,000 distinct CDR3 sequences, with over 25% observed a single time. The material sequenced was blood. All receptors come from a woman younger than 45 in good health.

This clonotype has more than one count but fewer than ten. A much larger clone differs from this one at a single base, so this may be a read error. The V and J genes are TRBV20-1 and TRBJ1-5, with D perhaps matching TRBD1 (5 bases). Trimming cost V 6 bases and J 1 base, with 10 bases left between them. The CDR3 has 13 residues. The germline gives CDR1 DFQATT, CDR2 SNEGSKA (reference sequence). In DNA, the CDR3 is TGCAGTGCGGGGGTGAAGAGCAATCAGCCCCAGCATTTT. Translated, it gives CSAGVKSNQPQHF.

This clonotype has at least ten counts. The V call is TRBV29-1, the J call TRBJ2-1, with D perhaps being TRBD1 or TRBD2 (5 bases each). Germline CDR1 is SQVTM and CDR2 is ANQGSEA. The CDR3 consists of 11 residues. V lost 5 bases and J lost 7, with 9 bases in between. The CDR3 bases are TGCAGCGTTCGTGGGGGAAATGAGCAGTTCTTC. Protein: CSVRGGNEQFF.

This sequence joins TRBV12-3 or TRBV12-4 and TRBJ1-5; D remains unclear. The V end was cut by 5 bases, the J end by 6 bases, with 11 bases between. The CDR3 loop spans 13 amino acids. CDR3 sequence (DNA): TGTGCCAGCAGTGAAGGGAGCTTTCAGCCCCAGCATTTT. Translation: CASSEGSFQPQHF.

To note about this clonotype: A far larger clone differs by one base, so this is likely a read error. The chain combines TRBV4-2 with TRBJ2-1; TRBD2 agrees at 9 bases. The CDR3 extends over 15 amino acids. The V segment lost 4 bases and the J segment 2 bases; nucleotides outside the gene matches: 3. The V gene's germline CDR1 is LGHNA and CDR2 YNFKEQ. The CDR3 nucleotides are TGTGCCAGCAGCCCTAGCGGGGTAGCCTACAATGAGCAGTTCTTC. Its protein product is CASSPSGVAYNEQFF.

This clonotype turned up a few times. The V and J genes are TRBV10-3 and TRBJ2-7; unclear D gene. Trimming stripped 2 bases from V and 2 bases from J, with 10 bases between. The CDR3 totals 14 residues. The germline V gene encodes CDR1 ENHRY and CDR2 SYGVKD. For the CDR3, the DNA is TGTGCCATCAGTGAGACTAATGGGGCCTACGAGCAGTACTTC. Translated: CAISETNGAYEQYF.

The chain employs TRBV29-1 and TRBJ2-3; perhaps TRBD1 as D (5 bases). Trimming pared 6 bases from V and 4 bases from J, leaving 20 bases between. The CDR3 contains 15 residues. Germline V gives CDR1 SQVTM, CDR2 ANQGSEA. CDR3 sequence (DNA): TGCAGCGTCGGCGAGCGACAGCCGGGTCCAGATACGCAGTATTTT. As protein: CSVGERQPGPDTQYF.

This clonotype was detected a few times. The chain is built from TRBV12-3 or TRBV12-4 and TRBJ2-3, with 7 bases identical to TRBD1. Germline trimming cut 5 bases from V and 1 base from J; bases unmatched to any gene: 9. The CDR3 loop spans 16 amino acids. As DNA, the CDR3 is TGTGCCAGCAGTACCCCCGGGACAGAAGGCACAGATACGCAGTATTTT. It encodes CASSTPGTEGTDTQYF.

This clonotype was recorded at least ten times. This CDR3 reads CSARAPSAAYEQYF. In DNA, the CDR3 is TGCAGTGCTAGAGCCCCCTCGGCCGCCTACGAGCAGTACTTC. V and J are TRBV20-1 and TRBJ2-7, with D uncertain. Germline CDR1 is DFQATT and CDR2 is SNEGSKA (reference sequence). The V gene lost 1 base and the J gene lost 2 bases, with 12 bases spanning the gap. This CDR3 is 14 amino acids long.

The chain combines TRBV28 with TRBJ1-2; a weak D match, TRBD1 (6 bases). From germline, CDR1 is MDHEN and CDR2 SYDVKM. CDR3 size: 13 residues. V was cut by 8 bases and J by 0 bases, with 10 bases left in between. As DNA, the CDR3 is TGTGCCAGCGGGACACCTTCTAACTATGGCTACACCTTC. It yields the protein CASGTPSNYGYTF.

The chain recombines TRBV29-1 with TRBJ2-1, with 11 bases identical to TRBD2. The CDR3 sequence is 13 residues long. Per the germline V gene, CDR1 is SQVTM and CDR2 is ANQGSEA. V was clipped by 4 bases and J by 8 bases; unmatched bases: 4. CDR3 sequence reads: CSVGLAGGYEQFF. DNA for the CDR3: TGCAGCGTTGGGCTAGCGGGAGGATATGAGCAGTTCTTC.

The chain couples TRBV7-8 to TRBJ2-2; the match to TRBD2 covers 8 bases. Trimming at V came to 5 bases and at J to 5 bases, leaving 10 bases not matched to a gene. Germline CDR1 is SGHVS and CDR2 is FQNEAQ. The CDR3 totals 16 residues. The CDR3 reads CASSQTSGRVTGELFF. The CDR3 DNA reads as TGTGCCAGCAGCCAGACCAGCGGGAGAGTAACCGGGGAGCTGTTTTTT. Based on the CDR3 plus reference TRBV7-8 and TRBJ2-2, the full variable domain is GAGVSQSPRYKVAKRGQDVALRCDPISGHVSLFWYQQALGQGPEFLTYFQNEAQLDKSGLPSDRFFAERPEGSVSTLKIQRTQQEDSAVYLCASSQTSGRVTGELFFGEGSRLTVL.

This clonotype has ten or more counts. This chain connects TRBV9 to TRBJ2-3, with 9 positions matching TRBD2. Germline CDR1 and CDR2: SGDLS and YYNGEE. J lost 3 bases, V lost 0 bases, and 5 bases had no gene match. CDR3 length: 16 residues. This chain's CDR3 is CASSVAGLARTDTQYF. For the CDR3, the DNA is TGTGCCAGCAGCGTAGCGGGACTAGCTCGGACAGATACGCAGTATTTT.

Details on this clonotype: At one end, the junction sequence differs from germline, possibly due to a read error. Here the CDR3 reads CANSLAATDTQYF. In nucleotides, the CDR3 is TGCGCCAACAGCTTGGCGGCCACAGATACGCAGTATTTT. This chain uses TRBV5-1 with TRBJ2-3, with D hard to call. CDR1 and CDR2 (germline): SGHRS, YFSETQ. The CDR3 runs 13 residues.

The rearrangement links TRBV7-9 to TRBJ1-1, with a weak D call TRBD1 (5 bases). The CDR3 length is 18 residues. CDR1 is SEHNR and CDR2 is FQNEAQ in the germline V gene (reference sequence). V lost 2 bases to trimming and J lost 0 bases, with 19 bases between them. In DNA, the CDR3 is TGTGCCAGCAGCTTATACCACCGGGACGGATTTATGAACACTGAAGCTTTCTTT. This gives the protein CASSLYHRDGFMNTEAFF.

CDR3 DNA: TGCGCCAGCAGCAAACTAAGGACAGGAGGGGCAGGGGAGACCCAGTACTTC. Its translation is CASSKLRTGGAGETQYF. The chain is built from TRBV5-1 and TRBJ2-7, with D maybe TRBD1 (7 bases). The DNA end favors TRBJ2-5, so the J call may be wrong. The CDR3 contains 17 residues. Per the germline V gene, CDR1 is SGHRS and CDR2 is YFSETQ.

The chain uses TRBV18 and TRBJ2-1; D call uncertain. CDR3 length equals 13 residues. Germline CDR1 and CDR2: KGHSH and LQKENI. V was trimmed by 0 bases and J by 10 bases, leaving 10 bases between them. The DNA for the CDR3 is TGTGCCAGCTCACCACCGGTCGTAGGGGAGCAGTTCTTC. Residues: CASSPPVVGEQFF.

This clonotype has only a few counts. The chain couples TRBV29-1 to TRBJ2-1; possibly TRBD2 for D (6 bases). The germline V gene encodes CDR1 SQVTM and CDR2 ANQGSEA. This CDR3 region has 15 residues. Trimming stripped 4 bases from V and 0 bases from J, with 13 bases between. The CDR3 DNA is TGCAGCGTTGGAGATAGCGGCTACTCCTACAATGAGCAGTTCTTC. Residues: CSVGDSGYSYNEQFF.

This clonotype has at least ten counts. This chain joins TRBV3-1 and TRBJ2-7; D is ambiguous. The germline gives CDR1 LGHDT, CDR2 YNNKEL (reference sequence). V was trimmed by 4 bases and J by 0 bases, leaving 10 bases between them. This CDR3 region has 14 residues. CDR3 residues: CASSLLTNSYEQYF. DNA of the CDR3: TGTGCCAGCAGCCTTCTGACAAACTCCTACGAGCAGTACTTC.

The chain combines TRBV7-9 with TRBJ2-1; 10 bases line up with TRBD2. Gene TRBJ2-7 matches the end of the DNA better, so the J call may be wrong. This CDR3 comprises 18 residues. Per the germline V gene, CDR1 is SEHNR and CDR2 is FQNEAQ (reference sequence). Here the CDR3 reads CASSPGGALGLATTEQYF. In nucleotides, the CDR3 is TGTGCCAGCAGCCCTGGGGGGGCCCTGGGACTAGCGACTACTGAGCAGTACTTC.

The chain employs TRBV6-5 and TRBJ2-2, with 7 positions matching TRBD2. CDR3 size: 15 residues. V lost 2 bases and J lost 5; bases outside the gene matches: 5. Germline CDR1 is MNHEY and CDR2 is SVGAGI. CDR3 region: CASSYEGRVTGELFF. CDR3 DNA: TGTGCCAGCAGTTACGAGGGGAGGGTTACCGGGGAGCTGTTTTTT.

The J gene is TRBJ1-2, the V gene TRBV5-1, with D unclear. V was shortened by 2 bases and J by 4 bases, with 18 bases between the two germline ends. Germline CDR1 reads SGHRS; CDR2 reads YFSETQ. This CDR3 comprises 16 residues. The CDR3 is CASSFRALERPYGYTF. The CDR3 DNA reads TGCGCCAGCAGCTTCCGCGCCCTAGAGAGGCCCTATGGCTACACCTTC. The full variable domain, completed using reference TRBV5-1 and TRBJ1-2, is KAGVTQTPRYLIKTRGQQVTLSCSPISGHRSVSWYQQTPGQGLQFLFEYFSETQRNKGNFPGRFSGRQFSNSRSEMNVSTLELGDSALYLCASSFRALERPYGYTFGSGTRLTVV.

As to this clonotype: This may be a read error, as it is one base from a much larger clone. The CDR3 region is CASSQQREGGNEQYF. The CDR3 DNA follows: TGCGCCAGCAGCCAGCAGCGGGAGGGGGGCAATGAGCAGTACTTC. The chain uses TRBV4-3 and TRBJ2-7; 10 bases line up with TRBD2. The CDR3 runs to 15 residues. Germline CDR1 LGHNA, CDR2 YSLEER. With 3 bases clipped from V and 7 bases from J, the junction kept 9 bases outside the gene matches.

This clonotype was counted a few times. The chain carries TRBV12-3 or TRBV12-4 and TRBJ2-5, with 11 bases that match TRBD2. There are 15 residues in the CDR3. V shed 6 bases, J shed 4 bases, and the junction held 7 bases outside the gene matches. As DNA, the CDR3 is TGTGCCAGCAGCCCAACTGGACTAGCGGGAGAGACCCAGTACTTC. Encoded protein: CASSPTGLAGETQYF.

DNA for the CDR3: TGTGCCAGTTGGGGGACAGGGATGACCCAGTTTGATTCACCCCTCCACTTT. Translating it yields CASWGTGMTQFDSPLHF. This chain joins TRBV28 and TRBJ1-6; 9 bases map to TRBD1. The CDR3 spans 17 residues. CDR1 is MDHEN and CDR2 is SYDVKM in the germline V gene. Losses at the gene ends were 9 bases for V and 8 bases for J; bases not matched to a gene: 17.

The genes are TRBV6-1 and TRBJ2-5; D may correspond to TRBD1 or TRBD2 (6 bases each). Looked up from germline, CDR1 is MNHNS and CDR2 is SASEGT. The CDR3 has 14 amino acids. V was shortened by 2 bases and J by 2 bases, with 9 bases between the two germline ends. For the CDR3, the DNA is TGTGCCAGCAGTGAAAGGGGGACTCAAGAGACCCAGTACTTC. It translates to CASSERGTQETQYF.

In this sample, this clonotype turned up a few times. J is TRBJ2-3 and V is TRBV6-2 or TRBV6-3; 11 bases map to TRBD2. CDR1 MNHEY and CDR2 SVGEGT come from the germline V gene. The CDR3 covers 17 residues. The trim removed 7 bases at V and 4 bases at J, leaving 13 bases unmatched. The CDR3 DNA follows: TGTGCCAGCATCCCGACGCGACTAGCGGGAAGGGCAGATACGCAGTATTTT. Protein product: CASIPTRLAGRADTQYF.

The gene calls are TRBV6-1 and TRBJ1-5; D ambiguous. The CDR3 has 13 amino acids. With 4 bases removed from V and 7 bases from J, the gap between germline ends came to 11 bases. Per the germline V gene, CDR1 is MNHNS and CDR2 is SASEGT. In DNA, the CDR3 is TGTGCCAGCAGTGTCGAAATCGGCCAGCCCCAGCATTTT. This codes for CASSVEIGQPQHF.